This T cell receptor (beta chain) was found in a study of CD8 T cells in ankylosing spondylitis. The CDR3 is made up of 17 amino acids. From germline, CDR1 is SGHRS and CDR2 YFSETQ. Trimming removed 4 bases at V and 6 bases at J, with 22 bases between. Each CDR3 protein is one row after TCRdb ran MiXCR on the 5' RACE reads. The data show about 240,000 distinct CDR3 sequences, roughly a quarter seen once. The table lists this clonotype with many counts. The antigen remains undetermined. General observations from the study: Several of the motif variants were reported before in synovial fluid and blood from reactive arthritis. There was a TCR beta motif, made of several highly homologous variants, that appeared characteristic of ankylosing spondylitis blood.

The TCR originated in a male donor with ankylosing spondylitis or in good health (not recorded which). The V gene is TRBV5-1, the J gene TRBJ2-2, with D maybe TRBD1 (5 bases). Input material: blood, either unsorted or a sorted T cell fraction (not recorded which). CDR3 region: CASSPDWGRGRSGELFF. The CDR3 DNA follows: TGCGCCAGCAGCCCTGATTGGGGTAGGGGCCGGTCCGGGGAGCTGTTTTTT.